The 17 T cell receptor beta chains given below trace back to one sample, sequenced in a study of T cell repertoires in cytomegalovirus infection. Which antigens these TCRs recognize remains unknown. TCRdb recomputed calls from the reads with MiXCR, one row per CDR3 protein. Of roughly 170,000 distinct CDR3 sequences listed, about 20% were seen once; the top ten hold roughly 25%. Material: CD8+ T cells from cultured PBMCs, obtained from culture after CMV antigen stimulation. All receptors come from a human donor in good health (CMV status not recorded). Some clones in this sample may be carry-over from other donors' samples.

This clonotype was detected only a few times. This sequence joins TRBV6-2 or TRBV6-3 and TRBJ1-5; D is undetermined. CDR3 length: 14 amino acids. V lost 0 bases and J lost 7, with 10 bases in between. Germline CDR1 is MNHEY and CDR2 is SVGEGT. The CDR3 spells CASSYSRGVQPQHF. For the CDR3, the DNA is TGTGCCAGCAGTTACTCGAGAGGTGTACAGCCCCAGCATTTT.

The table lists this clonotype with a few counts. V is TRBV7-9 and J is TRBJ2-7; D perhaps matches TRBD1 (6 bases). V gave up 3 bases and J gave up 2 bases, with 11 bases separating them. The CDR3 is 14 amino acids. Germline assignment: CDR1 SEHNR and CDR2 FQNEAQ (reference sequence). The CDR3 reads CASSLGHDPYEQYF. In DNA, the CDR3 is TGTGCCAGCAGCTTGGGACACGATCCCTACGAGCAGTACTTC.

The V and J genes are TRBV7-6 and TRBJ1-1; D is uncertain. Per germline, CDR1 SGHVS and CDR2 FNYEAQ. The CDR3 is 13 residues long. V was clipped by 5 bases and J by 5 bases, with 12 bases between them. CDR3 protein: CASSHGGLTEAFF. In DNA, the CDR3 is TGTGCCAGCAGCCATGGTGGATTGACTGAAGCTTTCTTT.

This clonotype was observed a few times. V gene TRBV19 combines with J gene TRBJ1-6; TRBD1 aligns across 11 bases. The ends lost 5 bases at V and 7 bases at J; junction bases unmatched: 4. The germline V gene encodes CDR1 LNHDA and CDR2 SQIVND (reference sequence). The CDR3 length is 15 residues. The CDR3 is CASSVGQGANSPLHF. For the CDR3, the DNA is TGTGCCAGTAGTGTTGGACAGGGGGCCAATTCACCCCTCCACTTT.

DNA of the CDR3: TGTGCCAGCAGCCCTACAGGGGGCTCAAGTGTCTACGAGCAGTACTTC. It codes for CASSPTGGSSVYEQYF. This chain links TRBV7-9 with TRBJ2-7; 9 positions agree with TRBD1. The V segment lost 5 bases and the J segment 3 bases; nucleotides outside the gene matches: 11. Germline CDR1 reads SEHNR; CDR2 reads FQNEAQ (reference sequence). The CDR3 length is 16 residues. Full variable domain (remainder filled in from reference TRBV7-9 and TRBJ2-7): DTGVSQNPRHKITKRGQNVTFRCDPISEHNRLYWYRQTLGQGPEFLTYFQNEAQLEKSRLLSDRFSAERPKGSFSTLEIQRTEQGDSAMYLCASSPTGGSSVYEQYFGPGTRLTVT.

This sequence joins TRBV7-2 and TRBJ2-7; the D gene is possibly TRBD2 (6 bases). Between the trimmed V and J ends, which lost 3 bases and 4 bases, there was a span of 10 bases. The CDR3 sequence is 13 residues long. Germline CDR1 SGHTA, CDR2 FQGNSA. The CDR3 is CASSFGGKYEQYF. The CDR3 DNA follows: TGTGCCAGCAGCTTCGGGGGAAAATACGAGCAGTACTTC.

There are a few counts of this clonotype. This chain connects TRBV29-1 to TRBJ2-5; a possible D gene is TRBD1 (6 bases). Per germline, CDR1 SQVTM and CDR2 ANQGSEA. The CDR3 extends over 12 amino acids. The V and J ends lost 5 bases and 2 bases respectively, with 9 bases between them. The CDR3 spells CSVLTGQETQYF. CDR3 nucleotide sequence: TGCAGCGTTTTGACAGGTCAAGAGACCCAGTACTTC.

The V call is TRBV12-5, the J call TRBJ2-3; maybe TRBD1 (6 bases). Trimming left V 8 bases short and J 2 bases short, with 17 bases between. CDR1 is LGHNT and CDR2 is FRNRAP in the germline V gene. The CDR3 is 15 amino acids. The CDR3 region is CASYRDRTLTDTQYF. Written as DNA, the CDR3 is TGTGCTAGTTACAGGGATCGGACACTCACAGATACGCAGTATTTT.

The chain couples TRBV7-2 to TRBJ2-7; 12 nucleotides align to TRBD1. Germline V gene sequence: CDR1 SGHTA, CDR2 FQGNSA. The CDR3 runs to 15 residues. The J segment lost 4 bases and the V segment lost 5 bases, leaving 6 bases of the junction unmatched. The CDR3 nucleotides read TGTGCCAGCAGCCCCCGGGACAGGGGGCTGTACGAGCAGTACTTC. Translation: CASSPRDRGLYEQYF.

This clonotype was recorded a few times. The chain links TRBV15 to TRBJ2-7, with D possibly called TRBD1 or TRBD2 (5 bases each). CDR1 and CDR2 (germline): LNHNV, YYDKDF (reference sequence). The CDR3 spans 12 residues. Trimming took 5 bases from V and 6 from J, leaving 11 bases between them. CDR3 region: CATSVGDGEQYF. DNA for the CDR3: TGTGCCACCAGCGTCGGGGACGGCGAGCAGTACTTC.

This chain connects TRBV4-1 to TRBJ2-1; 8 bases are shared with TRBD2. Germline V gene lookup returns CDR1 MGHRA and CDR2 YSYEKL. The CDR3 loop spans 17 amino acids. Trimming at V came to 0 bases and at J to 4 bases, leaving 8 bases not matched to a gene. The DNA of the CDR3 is TGCGCCAGCAGCCAAGATGGGAATAGCGGGGTATACAATGAGCAGTTCTTC. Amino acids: CASSQDGNSGVYNEQFF.

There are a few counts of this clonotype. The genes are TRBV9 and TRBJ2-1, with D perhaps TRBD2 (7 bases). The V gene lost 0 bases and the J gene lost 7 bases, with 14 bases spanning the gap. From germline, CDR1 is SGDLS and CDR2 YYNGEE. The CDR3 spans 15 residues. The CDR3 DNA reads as TGTGCCAGCAGCGTAGTTGGGGGGGCAAGGAATGAGCAGTTCTTC. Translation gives CASSVVGGARNEQFF.

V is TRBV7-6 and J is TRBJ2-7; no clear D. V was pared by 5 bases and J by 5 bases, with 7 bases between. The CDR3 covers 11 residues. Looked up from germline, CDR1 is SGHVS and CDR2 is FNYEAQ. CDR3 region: CASSLFHEQYF. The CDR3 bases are TGTGCCAGCAGCCTATTTCACGAGCAGTACTTC.

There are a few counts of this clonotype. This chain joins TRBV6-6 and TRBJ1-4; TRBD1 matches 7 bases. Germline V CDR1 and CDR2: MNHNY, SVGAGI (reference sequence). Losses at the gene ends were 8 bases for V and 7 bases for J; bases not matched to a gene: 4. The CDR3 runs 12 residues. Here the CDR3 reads CASQGDGEKLFF. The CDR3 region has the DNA TGTGCCAGCCAGGGGGACGGTGAAAAACTGTTTTTT.

CDR3 amino acids: CASSLANRETQYF. The CDR3 DNA is TGTGCCAGCAGCTTAGCGAATAGGGAGACCCAGTACTTC. The chain couples TRBV11-1 to TRBJ2-5; D not certain. This CDR3 region has 13 residues. Trimming took 0 bases from V and 5 from J, leaving 7 bases between them. Germline V lookup: CDR1 SGHAT, CDR2 FQDESV (reference sequence).

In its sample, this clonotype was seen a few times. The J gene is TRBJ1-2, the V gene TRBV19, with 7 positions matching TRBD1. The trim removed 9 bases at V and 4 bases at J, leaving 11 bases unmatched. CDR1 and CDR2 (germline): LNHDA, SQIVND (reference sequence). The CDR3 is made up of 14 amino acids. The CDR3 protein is CASSFRAGGYGYTF. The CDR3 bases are TGTGCCAGCAGTTTTCGGGCAGGGGGCTATGGCTACACCTTC.

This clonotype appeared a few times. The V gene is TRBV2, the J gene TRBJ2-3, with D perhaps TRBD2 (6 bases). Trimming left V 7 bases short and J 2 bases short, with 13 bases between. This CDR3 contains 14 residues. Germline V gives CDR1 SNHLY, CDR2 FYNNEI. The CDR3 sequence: CASMGGRYTDTQYF. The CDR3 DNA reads TGTGCCAGCATGGGAGGTAGATACACAGATACGCAGTATTTT.